This entry features one T cell receptor beta chain sequence. These data come from a study of shared clonotypes between healthy human individuals. Across the study: Aged 18 to 49, the donors were two women and three men.

Trimming removed 9 bases at V and 5 bases at J, with 2 bases between. CDR3 length: 9 residues. Looked up from germline, CDR1 is MNHNS and CDR2 is SASEGT. The data were produced by immunoSEQ multiplex PCR, yet TCRdb's version contains in-frame clones alone and is incomplete. The sample includes hundreds of thousands of clones, less than 80% seen only once; the top ten take around 2%. The origin of this receptor is a woman in her twenties or thirties in good health. The chain combines TRBV6-1 with TRBJ1-5; unclear D gene. What was sequenced was memory CD4+ T cells sorted from blood. Subset specified: CD45RA-negative fraction. The CDR3 is CASDQPQHF. The CDR3 DNA sequence: TGTGCCAGTGATCAGCCCCAGCATTTT.